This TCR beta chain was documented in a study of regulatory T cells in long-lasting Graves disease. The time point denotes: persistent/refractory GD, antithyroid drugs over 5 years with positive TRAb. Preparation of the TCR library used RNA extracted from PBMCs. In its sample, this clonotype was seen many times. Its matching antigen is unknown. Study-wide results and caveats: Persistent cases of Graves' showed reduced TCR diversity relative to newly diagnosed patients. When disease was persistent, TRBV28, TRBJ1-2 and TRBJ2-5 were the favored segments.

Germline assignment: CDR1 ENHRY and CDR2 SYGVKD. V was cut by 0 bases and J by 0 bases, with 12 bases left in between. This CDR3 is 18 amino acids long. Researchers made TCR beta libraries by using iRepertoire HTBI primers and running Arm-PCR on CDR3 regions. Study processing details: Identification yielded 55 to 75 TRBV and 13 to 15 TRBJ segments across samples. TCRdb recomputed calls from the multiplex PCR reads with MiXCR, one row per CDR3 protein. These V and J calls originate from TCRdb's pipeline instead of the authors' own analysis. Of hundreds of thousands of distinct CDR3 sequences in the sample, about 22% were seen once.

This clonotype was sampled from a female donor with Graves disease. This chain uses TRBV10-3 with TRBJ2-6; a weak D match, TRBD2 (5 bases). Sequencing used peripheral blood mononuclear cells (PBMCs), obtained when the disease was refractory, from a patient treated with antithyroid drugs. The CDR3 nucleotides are TGTGCCATCAGTGAGTCGACCCTGGGGAGCTCTGGGGCCAACGTCCTGACTTTC. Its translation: CAISESTLGSSGANVLTF.